These T cell receptor beta chains were read from a single sample in a study of T cell clonotyping in hematopoietic cell transplantation. The assay was immunoSEQ multiplex PCR, and TCRdb's table has in-frame clones only and misses some. The data show 35,000 to 45,000 clones, 94% seen once. The specimen sequenced was peripheral blood mononuclear cells. All receptors derive from a woman aged 50 to 65 in good health. Some clones in this sample may be carry-over from other donors' samples. Both conserved end residues are part of each CDR3. The D gene is left open where the match is weak. Where a row states a size, it is once, few, many or the class of an expanded clone; other rows omit it.

D: -
V: TRBV9
J: TRBJ1-5
size: -
CDR3: CASTINLGGVHQPQHF
DNA: TGTGCCAGCACCATTAACCTGGGGGGCGTACATCAGCCCCAGCATTTT

D: -
V: TRBV30
J: TRBJ1-4
size: -
CDR3: CAWSLPRQSGEKLFF
DNA: TGTGCCTGGAGTCTACCCCGACAGAGCGGTGAAAAACTGTTTTTT

D: TRBD2
V: TRBV6-4
J: TRBJ2-1
size: -
CDR3: CASSDSSGGANEQFF
DNA: TGTGCCAGCAGTGACTCTAGCGGGGGGGCCAATGAGCAGTTCTTC

D: -
V: TRBV11-2
J: TRBJ2-7
size: -
CDR3: CASSLGGGSYEQYF
DNA: TGTGCCAGCAGCTTAGGAGGTGGCTCCTACGAGCAGTACTTC

D: -
V: TRBV5-6
J: TRBJ1-1
size: -
CDR3: CASSRRGAGNTEAFF
DNA: TGTGCCAGCAGCCGTCGCGGGGCCGGCAACACTGAAGCTTTCTTT

D: TRBD2
V: TRBV27
J: TRBJ2-3
size: -
CDR3: CASTGLGGTDTQYF
DNA: TGTGCCAGCACCGGACTAGGGGGCACAGATACGCAGTATTTT

D: TRBD1
V: TRBV5-4
J: TRBJ2-4
size: -
CDR3: CASSLDRDSTKNIQYF
DNA: TGTGCCAGCAGTTTGGACAGGGACTCAACCAAAAACATTCAGTACTTC

D: -
V: TRBV1
J: TRBJ2-1
size: -
CDR3: CTSSQDGSRRGGHNEQFF
DNA: TGCACCAGCAGCCAAGATGGTTCGAGACGGGGGGGCCACAATGAGCAGTTCTTC

D: -
V: TRBV2
J: TRBJ2-7
size: -
CDR3: CASNPRALTYEQYF
DNA: TGTGCCAGCAACCCCAGGGCCCTTACCTACGAGCAGTACTTC

D: -
V: TRBV18
J: TRBJ1-1
size: -
CDR3: CASSPPRQPNTEAFF
DNA: TGTGCCAGCTCACCACCCAGACAGCCGAACACTGAAGCTTTCTTT

D: -
V: TRBV5-6
J: TRBJ2-3
size: -
CDR3: CASSVTRENTQYF
DNA: TGTGCCAGCAGCGTGACAAGGGAAAATACGCAGTATTTT

D: -
V: TRBV27
J: TRBJ1-4
size: -
CDR3: CASSFGVPNEKLFF
DNA: TGTGCCAGCAGTTTTGGGGTACCTAATGAAAAACTGTTTTTT

D: -
V: TRBV27
J: TRBJ2-6
size: -
CDR3: CASSLIGSGANVLTF
DNA: TGTGCCAGCAGTTTAATAGGCTCTGGGGCCAACGTCCTGACTTTC

D: -
V: TRBV5-6
J: TRBJ1-1
size: -
CDR3: CASSSTVNTEAFF
DNA: TGTGCCAGCAGCTCGACAGTGAACACTGAAGCTTTCTTT

D: TRBD1
V: TRBV30
J: TRBJ2-7
size: once
CDR3: CAWRQGTGGIGSYEQYF
DNA: TGTGCCTGGAGACAAGGGACAGGGGGCATCGGCTCCTACGAGCAGTACTTC

D: -
V: TRBV28
J: TRBJ2-7
size: once
CDR3: CASSLGGPSQYEQYF
DNA: TGTGCCAGCAGTTTAGGGGGACCCAGCCAGTACGAGCAGTACTTC

D: TRBD1
V: TRBV7-9
J: TRBJ1-3
size: -
CDR3: CASSLLRDRGGGNTIYF
DNA: TGTGCCAGCAGCTTATTACGGGACAGGGGAGGTGGAAACACCATATATTTT

D: TRBD2
V: TRBV6-1
J: TRBJ2-1
size: -
CDR3: CASSGGASSGASYNEQFF
DNA: TGTGCCAGCAGTGGAGGGGCCTCTAGCGGGGCCTCCTACAATGAGCAGTTCTTC

D: -
V: TRBV11-2
J: TRBJ2-1
size: -
CDR3: CASSLSSYNEQFF
DNA: TGTGCCAGCAGCTTAAGTTCCTACAATGAGCAGTTCTTC

D: TRBD2
V: TRBV5-6
J: TRBJ2-7
size: -
CDR3: CASSNPGLDVGQYF
DNA: TGTGCCAGCAGCAATCCGGGACTAGATGTCGGGCAGTACTTC

D: -
V: TRBV5-6
J: TRBJ1-6
size: -
CDR3: CASSLGLQGLSNSPLHF
DNA: TGTGCCAGCAGCTTGGGGTTACAGGGCCTTTCCAATTCACCCCTCCACTTT

D: -
V: TRBV28
J: TRBJ1-1
size: once
CDR3: CASSSMGQRTEAFF
DNA: TGTGCCAGCTCCTCTATGGGGCAGAGGACTGAAGCTTTCTTT

D: -
V: TRBV6-1
J: TRBJ1-4
size: once
CDR3: CASSELSNEKLFF
DNA: TGTGCCAGCAGTGAATTATCTAATGAAAAACTGTTTTTT

D: -
V: TRBV1
J: TRBJ2-7
size: -
CDR3: CTSSEDGRSYEQYF
DNA: TGCACCAGCAGCGAGGACGGCCGCTCCTACGAGCAGTACTTC

D: -
V: TRBV5-1
J: TRBJ2-1
size: -
CDR3: CASSLGANEQFF
DNA: TGCGCCAGCAGCTTGGGAGCCAATGAGCAGTTCTTC

D: TRBD1
V: TRBV7-6
J: TRBJ1-1
size: -
CDR3: CASSTGQGVFTEAFF
DNA: TGTGCCAGCAGCACCGGACAGGGGGTTTTCACTGAAGCTTTCTTT

D: TRBD1
V: TRBV4-2
J: TRBJ1-1
size: -
CDR3: CASSHRQGNTEAFF
DNA: TGTGCCAGCAGCCACCGACAGGGGAACACTGAAGCTTTCTTT

D: -
V: TRBV5-1
J: TRBJ2-2
size: -
CDR3: CASSLLVAGELFF
DNA: TGCGCCAGCAGCTTGTTGGTGGCTGGGGAGCTGTTTTTT

D: -
V: TRBV18
J: TRBJ1-6
size: -
CDR3: CASSPSGENNSPLHF
DNA: TGTGCCAGCTCACCGTCGGGTGAGAATAATTCACCCCTCCACTTT

D: -
V: TRBV5-6
J: TRBJ2-7
size: -
CDR3: CASSLFYEQYF
DNA: TGTGCCAGCAGCTTGTTCTACGAGCAGTACTTC

D: -
V: TRBV2
J: TRBJ2-7
size: -
CDR3: CASSRPSAYEQYF
DNA: TGTGCCAGCAGCCGCCCTAGCGCCTACGAGCAGTACTTC

D: -
V: TRBV9
J: TRBJ1-2
size: -
CDR3: CASSLQIGPYGYTF
DNA: TGTGCCAGCAGCCTCCAGATAGGGCCGTATGGCTACACCTTC